The sequence of this T cell receptor (beta chain) was determined in a study of T cells in Graves' hyperthyroidism and ophthalmopathy. Template material for amplifying TCR beta CDR3 regions consisted of RNA transcripts. In the first-round RT-PCR of the TCR CDR3, the HTBI primer set was used. TCRdb called the multiplex PCR reads again in MiXCR, with one record for every CDR3 protein. The repertoire holds roughly 61,000 distinct CDR3 sequences, with under 70% as singletons. Ophthalmopathy patients all had a Clinical Activity Score of at least 3, a NOSPECS grade of at least 4 and disease under 3 months old. This CDR3 is 15 amino acids long. V lost 0 bases, J lost 7 bases, and 16 bases lay in between. Germline CDR1 and CDR2: GTSNPN and SVGIG (reference sequence).

V and J are TRBV30 and TRBJ1-5, with D unresolved. The TCR sequence derives from a woman in her sixties or seventies with Graves' ophthalmopathy. Sequenced input: blood. In DNA form, the CDR3 reads TGTGCCTGGAGTGTAGGTCGCAGGTCTGGGCAGCCCCAGCATTTT. Protein sequence: CAWSVGRRSGQPQHF. Drawing the rest from reference TRBV30 and TRBJ1-5, the complete variable domain is SQTIHQWPATLVQPVGSPLSLECTVEGTSNPNLYWYRQAAGRGLQLLFYSVGIGQISSEVPQNLSASRPQDRQFILSSKKLLLSDSGFYLCAWSVGRRSGQPQHFGDGTRLSIL.